The rows below give T cell receptor beta chains drawn from one sample of a study of blood T cell repertoires in COVID-19. Profiled with immunoSEQ multiplex PCR; TCRdb holds only in-frame clones, not every one. The profile shows roughly 72,000 clones, more than 70% of them singletons. Sequencing was performed on peripheral blood. Every receptor here comes from a human donor in a cohort sampled during active COVID-19. Each CDR3 is given with its conserved first and last residue. The order of the fields is V gene, D gene, clone size, J gene, CDR3 DNA, CDR3 protein. A D gene is named only where the DNA matches it firmly. Not all rows give a size; the values are once, few, many and, for expanded clones, a class.

V gene: TRBV3-1/TRBV3-2; D gene: NA; clone size: few; J gene: TRBJ1-1; CDR3 DNA: TGTGCCAGCAGCCAAACTCGACAGAAAGCTTTCTTT; CDR3 protein: CASSQTRQKAFF
V gene: TRBV4-3; D gene: TRBD1; clone size: NA; J gene: TRBJ2-1; CDR3 DNA: TGCGCCAGCAGCCAAGATAGGGGGCCGTACAATGAGCAGTTCTTC; CDR3 protein: CASSQDRGPYNEQFF
V gene: TRBV28; D gene: NA; clone size: NA; J gene: TRBJ1-5; CDR3 DNA: TGTGCCAGCAGTTCGCCCTCAGTAAATCAGCCCCAGCATTTT; CDR3 protein: CASSSPSVNQPQHF
V gene: TRBV19; D gene: NA; clone size: NA; J gene: TRBJ2-7; CDR3 DNA: TGTGCCAGTCCCCCCCACAAGGGGGCCTACGAGCAGTACTTC; CDR3 protein: CASPPHKGAYEQYF
V gene: TRBV6-2/TRBV6-3; D gene: NA; clone size: NA; J gene: TRBJ2-1; CDR3 DNA: TGTGCCAGCAGTTACTTGGGGCCTGAGAATGAGCAGTTCTTC; CDR3 protein: CASSYLGPENEQFF
V gene: TRBV5-1; D gene: NA; clone size: NA; J gene: TRBJ2-1; CDR3 DNA: TGCGCCAGCAGCTTGGTCAGGGACTCCTACAATGAGCAGTTCTTC; CDR3 protein: CASSLVRDSYNEQFF
V gene: TRBV28; D gene: NA; clone size: NA; J gene: TRBJ1-2; CDR3 DNA: TGTGCCAGCAGTCCCCCGGGGGGGTACAATGGCTACACCTTC; CDR3 protein: CASSPPGGYNGYTF
V gene: TRBV6-2/TRBV6-3; D gene: NA; clone size: NA; J gene: TRBJ1-1; CDR3 DNA: TGTGCCAGCAGTCGTCAGGGTCTTGAAGCTTTCTTT; CDR3 protein: CASSRQGLEAFF
V gene: TRBV2; D gene: TRBD1; clone size: NA; J gene: TRBJ2-1; CDR3 DNA: TGTGCCAGCAGATCTCCGGGACAGGGCTTCAATGAGCAGTTCTTC; CDR3 protein: CASRSPGQGFNEQFF
V gene: TRBV13; D gene: TRBD1; clone size: NA; J gene: TRBJ1-2; CDR3 DNA: TGTGCCAGCAGCATCAAGGACAGGGCAGGCTATGGCTACACCTTC; CDR3 protein: CASSIKDRAGYGYTF
V gene: TRBV25-1; D gene: NA; clone size: NA; J gene: TRBJ1-2; CDR3 DNA: TGTGCCAGCAGTGTGGAGGGACCGATATTCTATGGCTACACCTTC; CDR3 protein: CASSVEGPIFYGYTF